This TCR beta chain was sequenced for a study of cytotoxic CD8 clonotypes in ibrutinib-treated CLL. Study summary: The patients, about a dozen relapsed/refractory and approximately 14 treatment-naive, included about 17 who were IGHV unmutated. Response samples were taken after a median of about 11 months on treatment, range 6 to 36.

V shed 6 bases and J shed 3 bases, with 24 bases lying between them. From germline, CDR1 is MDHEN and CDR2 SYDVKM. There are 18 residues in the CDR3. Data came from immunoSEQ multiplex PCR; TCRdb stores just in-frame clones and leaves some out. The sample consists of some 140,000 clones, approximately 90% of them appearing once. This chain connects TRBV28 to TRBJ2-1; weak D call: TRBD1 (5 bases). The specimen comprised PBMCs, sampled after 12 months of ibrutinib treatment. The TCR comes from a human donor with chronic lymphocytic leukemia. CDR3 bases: TGTGCCAGCAGAACCCTACCTTACAGGAGTAGATTCTACAATGAGCAGTTCTTC. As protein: CASRTLPYRSRFYNEQFF.